The clone carrying this T cell receptor (beta chain) was detected once. This sample was taken from a study of blood T cell repertoires in COVID-19. Study-level information: Acute and convalescent COVID-19 specimens originated in the United States, Italy and Spain.

Produced via immunoSEQ multiplex PCR; TCRdb's table is partial and in-frame only. The table includes around 300,000 clones, about 85% detected once. The sequence came from a woman aged 50 to 65 who had recovered from COVID-19. Sequenced material: PBMCs or T cells enriched from blood (not recorded which).

For the CDR3, the DNA is TGTGCCAGCAGTTGGACAGCGAACACTGAAGCTTTCTTT. Protein sequence: CASSWTANTEAFF. The rearrangement links TRBV6-2 or TRBV6-3 to TRBJ1-1, with D perhaps matching TRBD1 (6 bases). This CDR3 region has 13 residues. The V gene's germline CDR1 is MNHEY and CDR2 SVGEGT. Trimming removed 4 bases at V and 1 base at J, with 7 bases between.